The 11 T cell receptor beta chains reported below all come from one sample, sequenced in a study of blood T cells in healthy people across ages. Primed by a sample-barcoded 5' primer and a J-beta primer mix, a second PCR proceeded for about 7 to 11 cycles. TCRdb re-derived calls from the 5' RACE reads in MiXCR, one entry per CDR3 protein. In the table there are about 1.4 million distinct CDR3 sequences, roughly 60% of which are singletons. The sample consisted of blood. The source is a man aged 18 to 29 in good health.

The chain uses TRBV2 and TRBJ2-1, with D maybe TRBD1 (5 bases). Germline V gene sequence: CDR1 SNHLY, CDR2 FYNNEI. The CDR3 runs to 14 residues. V gave up 0 bases and J gave up 8 bases, with 11 bases separating them. CDR3 amino acids: CASSEAKGLDEQFF. The CDR3 DNA sequence: TGTGCCAGCAGTGAAGCAAAGGGGTTGGATGAGCAGTTCTTC.

V gene TRBV5-6 combines with J gene TRBJ1-2; D call uncertain. This CDR3 region has 14 residues. With 2 bases removed from V and 4 bases from J, the gap between germline ends came to 12 bases. In germline, CDR1 is SGHDT, CDR2 YYEEEE. The CDR3 region has the DNA TGTGCCAGCAGCTTAATAGGCCTCCGCTATGGCTACACCTTC. This translates into CASSLIGLRYGYTF.

V usage is TRBV10-3 and J usage is TRBJ2-4; TRBD1 might be the D (5 bases). With the DNA end fitting TRBJ2-7 better, the J assignment may be wrong. The CDR3 loop spans 14 amino acids. Germline V gives CDR1 ENHRY, CDR2 SYGVKD. The CDR3 nucleotides read TGTGCCATCAGTGAGTCGGGGCCGACTGGCGAGCAGTACTTC. It yields the protein CAISESGPTGEQYF.

Only one count was recorded for this clonotype. The chain combines TRBV20-1 with TRBJ2-3, with 7 nucleotides matching TRBD2. The CDR3 covers 13 residues. J was trimmed by 4 bases and V by 5 bases; bases with no gene match: 6. Germline V gene data show CDR1 as DFQATT and CDR2 as SNEGSKA (reference sequence). The CDR3 is CSADYGRADTQYF. CDR3 DNA: TGCAGTGCTGACTATGGGAGGGCAGATACGCAGTATTTT.

The gene calls are TRBV27 and TRBJ1-4, with D possibly matching TRBD1 (6 bases). V was clipped by 6 bases and J by 7 bases, with 15 bases between them. The germline gives CDR1 MNHEY, CDR2 SMNVEV (reference sequence). This CDR3 has 14 residues. The CDR3 coding sequence is TGTGCCAGCAGCGCGGGGGGCGGTGGTGAAAAACTGTTTTTT. This sequence encodes CASSAGGGGEKLFF.

The chain uses TRBV7-9 and TRBJ2-5, with TRBD2 matching over 8 bases. CDR3 length: 15 residues. V lost 1 base, J lost 5 bases, and 6 bases stayed unmatched. Germline V gene lookup returns CDR1 SEHNR and CDR2 FQNEAQ (reference sequence). CDR3: CASSLVTSGLETQYF. CDR3 DNA: TGTGCCAGCAGCTTAGTAACTAGCGGTCTGGAGACCCAGTACTTC.

The chain is built from TRBV7-2 and TRBJ2-5; no clear D. V gave up 5 bases and J gave up 3 bases, with 16 bases separating them. CDR1 SGHTA and CDR2 FQGNSA come from the germline V gene. The CDR3 extends over 15 amino acids. CDR3 coding DNA: TGTGCCAGCAGCATGCGACGGAGTCCGGAAGAGACCCAGTACTTC. Encoded protein: CASSMRRSPEETQYF.

V and J are TRBV12-3 or TRBV12-4 and TRBJ2-6; D possibly corresponds to TRBD1 (6 bases). The germline V and J ends were trimmed by 7 bases and 1 base, with 14 bases remaining between them. The CDR3 has 16 amino acids. This CDR3 is CASIIQGSSGANVLTF. CDR3 bases: TGTGCCAGCATTATACAGGGTTCGTCTGGGGCCAACGTCCTGACTTTC.

The chain combines TRBV2 with TRBJ1-6; TRBD1 aligns across 10 bases. From germline, CDR1 is SNHLY and CDR2 FYNNEI. The CDR3 runs to 15 residues. Unmatched junction bases numbered 7, after V lost 5 bases and J lost 9 bases. CDR3 coding DNA: TGTGCCAGCAGTCAACGGGGACAGGGGAGTTCACCCCTCCACTTT. Translated: CASSQRGQGSSPLHF.

This chain connects TRBV5-1 to TRBJ1-1; a possible D gene is TRBD1 (6 bases). The CDR3 is 16 residues long. The germline V gene encodes CDR1 SGHRS and CDR2 YFSETQ. V lost 4 bases and J lost 4, with 20 bases in between. The chain's CDR3 is CASSHVTTGPGTEAFF. Written as DNA, the CDR3 is TGCGCCAGCAGCCATGTAACGACAGGTCCTGGCACTGAAGCTTTCTTT.

J is TRBJ1-2 and V is TRBV29-1; D gene unclear. Trimming took 6 bases from V and 4 from J, leaving 15 bases between them. The CDR3 consists of 13 residues. Germline CDR1 SQVTM, CDR2 ANQGSEA. This CDR3 reads CSVPSQVGYGYTF. The CDR3 DNA reads as TGCAGCGTCCCCTCCCAGGTTGGCTATGGCTACACCTTC.